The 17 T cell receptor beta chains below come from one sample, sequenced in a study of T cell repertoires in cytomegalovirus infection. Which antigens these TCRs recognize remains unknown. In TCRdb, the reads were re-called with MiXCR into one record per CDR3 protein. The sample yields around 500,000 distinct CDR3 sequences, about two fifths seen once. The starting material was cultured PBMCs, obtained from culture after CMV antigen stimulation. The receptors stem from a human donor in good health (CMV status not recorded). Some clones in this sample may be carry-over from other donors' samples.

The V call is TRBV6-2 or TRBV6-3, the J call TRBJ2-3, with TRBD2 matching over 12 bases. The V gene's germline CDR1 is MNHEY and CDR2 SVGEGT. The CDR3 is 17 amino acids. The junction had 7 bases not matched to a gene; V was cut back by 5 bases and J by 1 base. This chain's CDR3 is CASSRPLAGGGTDTQYF. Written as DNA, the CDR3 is TGTGCCAGCAGTAGGCCTCTAGCGGGAGGGGGCACAGATACGCAGTATTTT.

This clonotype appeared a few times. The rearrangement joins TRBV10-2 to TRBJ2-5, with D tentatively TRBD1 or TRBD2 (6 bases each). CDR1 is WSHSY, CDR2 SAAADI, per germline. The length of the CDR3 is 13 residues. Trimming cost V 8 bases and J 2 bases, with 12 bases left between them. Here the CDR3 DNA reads TGCGCCAGCCCCTGGAGGGGGCAAGAGACCCAGTACTTC. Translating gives CASPWRGQETQYF.

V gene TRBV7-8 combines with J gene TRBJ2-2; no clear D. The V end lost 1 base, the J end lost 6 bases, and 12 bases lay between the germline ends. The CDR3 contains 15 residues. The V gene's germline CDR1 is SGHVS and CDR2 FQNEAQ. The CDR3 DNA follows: TGTGCCAGCAGCTTAGGAGCAGAGAGAGCCGGGGAGCTGTTTTTT. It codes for CASSLGAERAGELFF.

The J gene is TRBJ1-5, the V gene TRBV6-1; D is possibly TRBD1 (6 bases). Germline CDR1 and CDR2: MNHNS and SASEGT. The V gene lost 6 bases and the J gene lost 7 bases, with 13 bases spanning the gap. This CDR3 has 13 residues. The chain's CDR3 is CASRRTVEQPQHF. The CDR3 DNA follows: TGTGCCAGCAGGAGGACAGTTGAGCAGCCCCAGCATTTT.

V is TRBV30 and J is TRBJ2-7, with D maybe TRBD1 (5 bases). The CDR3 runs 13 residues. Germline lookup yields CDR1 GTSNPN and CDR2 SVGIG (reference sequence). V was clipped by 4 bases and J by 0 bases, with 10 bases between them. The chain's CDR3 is CAWTGDSSYEQYF. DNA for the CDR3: TGTGCCTGGACGGGCGACAGCTCCTACGAGCAGTACTTC.

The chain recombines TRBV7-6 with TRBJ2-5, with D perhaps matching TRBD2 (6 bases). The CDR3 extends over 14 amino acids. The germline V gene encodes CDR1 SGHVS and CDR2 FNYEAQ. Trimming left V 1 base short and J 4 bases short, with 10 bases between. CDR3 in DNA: TGTGCCAGCAGCTTAGTTAGCGGAGGAGAGACCCAGTACTTC. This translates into CASSLVSGGETQYF.

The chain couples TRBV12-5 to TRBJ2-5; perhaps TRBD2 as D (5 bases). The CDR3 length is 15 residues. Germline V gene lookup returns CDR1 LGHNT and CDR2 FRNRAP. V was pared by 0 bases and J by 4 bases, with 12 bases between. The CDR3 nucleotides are TGTGCTAGTGGTTTGGTGCCGGGGTCCCTAGAGACCCAGTACTTC. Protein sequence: CASGLVPGSLETQYF.

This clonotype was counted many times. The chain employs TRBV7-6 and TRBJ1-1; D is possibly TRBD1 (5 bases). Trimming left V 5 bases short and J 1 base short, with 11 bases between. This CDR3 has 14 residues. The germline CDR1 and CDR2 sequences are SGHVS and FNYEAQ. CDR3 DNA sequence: TGTGCCAGCAGCGCGGGACGGTGGAACACTGAAGCTTTCTTT. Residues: CASSAGRWNTEAFF. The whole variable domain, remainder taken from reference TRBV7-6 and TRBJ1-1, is GAGVSQSPRYKVTKRGQDVALRCDPISGHVSLYWYRQALGQGPEFLTYFNYEAQQDKSGLPNDRFSAERPEGSISTLTIQRTEQRDSAMYRCASSAGRWNTEAFFGQGTRLTVV.

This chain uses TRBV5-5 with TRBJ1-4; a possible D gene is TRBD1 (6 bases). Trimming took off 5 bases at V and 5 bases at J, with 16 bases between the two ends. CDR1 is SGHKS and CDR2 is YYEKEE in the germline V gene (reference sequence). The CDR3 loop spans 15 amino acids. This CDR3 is CASSNLQGGNEKLFF. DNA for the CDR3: TGTGCCAGCAGTAACCTACAGGGTGGCAATGAAAAACTGTTTTTT.

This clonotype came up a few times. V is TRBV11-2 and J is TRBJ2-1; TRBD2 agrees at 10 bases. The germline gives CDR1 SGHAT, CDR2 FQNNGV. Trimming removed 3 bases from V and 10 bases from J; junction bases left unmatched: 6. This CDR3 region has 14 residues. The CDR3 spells CASSLELAGKEQFF. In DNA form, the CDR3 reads TGTGCCAGCAGCTTGGAACTAGCGGGAAAGGAGCAGTTCTTC.

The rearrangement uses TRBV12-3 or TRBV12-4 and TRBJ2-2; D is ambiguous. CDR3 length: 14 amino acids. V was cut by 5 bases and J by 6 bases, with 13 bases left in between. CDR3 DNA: TGTGCCAGCAGTCCTTTCCGTAGGGCCGGGGAGCTGTTTTTT. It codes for CASSPFRRAGELFF.

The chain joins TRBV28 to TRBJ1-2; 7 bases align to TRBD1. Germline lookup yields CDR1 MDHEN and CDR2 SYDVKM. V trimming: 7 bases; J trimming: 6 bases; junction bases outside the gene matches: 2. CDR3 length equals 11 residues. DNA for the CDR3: TGTGCCAGCACTGACAGGGATGGCTACACCTTC. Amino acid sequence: CASTDRDGYTF.

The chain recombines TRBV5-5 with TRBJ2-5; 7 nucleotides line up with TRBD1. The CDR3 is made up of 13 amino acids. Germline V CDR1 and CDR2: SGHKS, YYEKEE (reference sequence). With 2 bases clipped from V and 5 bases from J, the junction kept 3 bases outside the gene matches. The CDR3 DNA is TGTGCCAGCAGCTTTGAGGGGGCGGAGACCCAGTACTTC. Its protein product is CASSFEGAETQYF.

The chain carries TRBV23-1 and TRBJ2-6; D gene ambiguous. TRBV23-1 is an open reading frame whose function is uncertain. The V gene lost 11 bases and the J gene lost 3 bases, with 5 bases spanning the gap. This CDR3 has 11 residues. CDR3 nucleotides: TGCGCCGCTTTTGGGGCCAACGTCCTGACTTTC. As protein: CAAFGANVLTF.

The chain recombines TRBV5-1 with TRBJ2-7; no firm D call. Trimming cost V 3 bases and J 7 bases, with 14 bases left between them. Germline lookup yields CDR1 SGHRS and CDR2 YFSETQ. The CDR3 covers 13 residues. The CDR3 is CASSWTGGMEQYF. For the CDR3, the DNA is TGCGCCAGCAGCTGGACGGGCGGTATGGAGCAGTACTTC.

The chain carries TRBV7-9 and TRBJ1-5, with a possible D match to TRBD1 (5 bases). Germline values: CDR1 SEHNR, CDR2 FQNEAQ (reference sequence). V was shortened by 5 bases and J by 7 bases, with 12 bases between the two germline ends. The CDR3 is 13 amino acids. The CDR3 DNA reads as TGTGCCAGCAGCCAAGGGGTCTACCAGCCCCAGCATTTT. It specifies CASSQGVYQPQHF. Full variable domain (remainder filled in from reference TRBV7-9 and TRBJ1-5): DTGVSQNPRHKITKRGQNVTFRCDPISEHNRLYWYRQTLGQGPEFLTYFQNEAQLEKSRLLSDRFSAERPKGSFSTLEIQRTEQGDSAMYLCASSQGVYQPQHFGDGTRLSIL.

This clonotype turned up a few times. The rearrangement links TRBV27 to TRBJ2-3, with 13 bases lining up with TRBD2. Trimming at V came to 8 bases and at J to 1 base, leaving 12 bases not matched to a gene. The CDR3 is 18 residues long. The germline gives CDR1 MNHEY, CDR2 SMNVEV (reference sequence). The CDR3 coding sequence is TGTGCCAGCGGGCCCGGGACTAGCGGGGCCTGGGGCACAGATACGCAGTATTTT. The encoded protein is CASGPGTSGAWGTDTQYF.